The 27 T cell receptor beta chains below all came from one sample that was sequenced in a study of OX40 agonist ivuxolimab in advanced cancers. Using immunoSEQ multiplex PCR, the repertoire was profiled, and TCRdb retains in-frame clones only, with some absent. The profile covers 45,000 to 55,000 clones, with less than 85% appearing a single time and 1.1% taken by the ten largest. This specimen consisted of CD4+ or CD8+ T cells sorted from blood, obtained in a trial of the OX40 agonist ivuxolimab. These receptors were collected from an adult with an advanced solid tumor such as melanoma, head and neck, liver or kidney cancer.

The chain links TRBV19 to TRBJ1-1; D gene unclear. This CDR3 region has 13 residues. V gave up 1 base and J gave up 1 base, with 4 bases separating them. From germline, CDR1 is LNHDA and CDR2 SQIVND (reference sequence). The CDR3 region is CASSIVQNTEAFF. The CDR3 region has the DNA TGTGCCAGTAGTATAGTCCAGAACACTGAAGCTTTCTTT.

The gene calls are TRBV29-1 and TRBJ2-5; 16 bases match TRBD2. The CDR3 totals 15 residues. Germline CDR1 SQVTM, CDR2 ANQGSEA. The junction had 3 bases not matched to a gene; V was cut back by 4 bases and J by 4 bases. The CDR3 region is CSVGGTSGRGETQYF. The CDR3 DNA reads TGCAGCGTTGGGGGGACTAGCGGGAGGGGAGAGACCCAGTACTTC.

V is TRBV5-1 and J is TRBJ2-3; weak D call: TRBD1 (5 bases). V was pared by 1 base and J by 6 bases, with 6 bases between. The CDR3 length is 12 residues. Germline V gives CDR1 SGHRS, CDR2 YFSETQ. DNA of the CDR3: TGCGCCAGCAGCTTGACAGGTGATACGCAGTATTTT. It codes for CASSLTGDTQYF.

The rearrangement uses TRBV6-5 and TRBJ1-4; D not resolved. V shed 0 bases and J shed 11 bases, with 7 bases lying between them. This CDR3 has 12 residues. Looked up from germline, CDR1 is MNHEY and CDR2 is SVGAGI. CDR3 bases: TGTGCCAGCAGTTACTCCGGCGGGAAACTGTTTTTT. Protein product: CASSYSGGKLFF.

The chain recombines TRBV6-6 with TRBJ2-2, with 8 nucleotides matching TRBD1. The germline CDR1 and CDR2 sequences are MNHNY and SVGAGI (reference sequence). The CDR3 totals 13 residues. Losses at the gene ends were 5 bases for V and 6 bases for J; bases not matched to a gene: 2. In nucleotides, the CDR3 is TGTGCCAGCAGTCAGGGGGCGTCCGGGGAGCTGTTTTTT. As protein: CASSQGASGELFF.

The CDR3 DNA is TGTGCCAGCAGCTTAGGACTAGCCAATGAGCAGTTCTTC. Translating gives CASSLGLANEQFF. This chain links TRBV11-2 with TRBJ2-1, with 7 bases matching TRBD2. Trimming cost V 1 base and J 6 bases; bases outside gene matches: 0. CDR3 length: 13 residues. Germline CDR1 reads SGHAT; CDR2 reads FQNNGV.

The rearrangement uses TRBV19 and TRBJ1-6, with D perhaps TRBD1 (5 bases). Trimming pared 7 bases from V and 6 bases from J, leaving 13 bases between. CDR1 and CDR2 (germline): LNHDA, SQIVND (reference sequence). The CDR3 runs to 14 residues. The CDR3 DNA sequence: TGTGCCAGTAACATAGGAGGGGTTAATTCACCCCTCCACTTT. It is translated as CASNIGGVNSPLHF.

V usage is TRBV5-4 and J usage is TRBJ2-1; the match to TRBD2 covers 15 bases. CDR1 SGHNT and CDR2 YYREEE come from the germline V gene (reference sequence). The CDR3 sequence is 16 residues long. Losses at the gene ends were 3 bases for V and 7 bases for J; bases not matched to a gene: 5. The CDR3 bases are TGTGCCAGCAGCTACCCCGGGACTAGCGGGAGGAATGAGCAGTTCTTC. Residues: CASSYPGTSGRNEQFF. Looking up the rest from reference TRBV5-4 and TRBJ2-1 gives the full variable domain: ETGVTQSPTHLIKTRGQQVTLRCSSQSGHNTVSWYQQALGQGPQFIFQYYREEENGRGNFPPRFSGLQFPNYSSELNVNALELDDSALYLCASSYPGTSGRNEQFFGPGTRLTVL.

The chain couples TRBV7-9 to TRBJ2-7; TRBD2 might be the D (5 bases). Germline-derived CDR1 and CDR2 are SEHNR and FQNEAQ (reference sequence). The ends were cut back, 5 bases at V and 5 bases at J, with 16 bases in the middle. The CDR3 length is 14 residues. The CDR3 bases are TGTGCCAGCAGCAACCCCCCAGGAGCGGACGAGCAGTACTTC. It specifies CASSNPPGADEQYF.

J is TRBJ1-1 and V is TRBV5-4, with D perhaps TRBD1 (5 bases). Trimming pared 4 bases from V and 7 bases from J, leaving 14 bases between. The CDR3 contains 13 residues. The germline CDR1 and CDR2 sequences are SGHNT and YYREEE (reference sequence). CDR3 region: CASSLQGLFEAFF. The DNA for the CDR3 is TGTGCCAGCAGCCTTCAGGGTCTATTTGAAGCTTTCTTT.

The genes are TRBV10-3 and TRBJ2-5, with TRBD1 identical over 7 bases. With V trimmed by 10 bases and J by 3 bases, 11 bases remained unmatched. Germline V gene lookup returns CDR1 ENHRY and CDR2 SYGVKD. The CDR3 covers 14 residues. CDR3: CATGTDSLKETQYF. Here the CDR3 DNA reads TGTGCCACGGGGACAGATTCCCTAAAAGAGACCCAGTACTTC.

This clone was observed once. This rearrangement joins TRBV6-1 to TRBJ2-7, with D unclear. CDR1 is MNHNS, CDR2 SASEGT, per germline. V lost 2 bases, J lost 12 bases, and 14 bases lay in between. The CDR3 loop spans 12 amino acids. This chain's CDR3 is CASSESGGLVYF. DNA for the CDR3: TGTGCCAGCAGTGAAAGTGGTGGGTTGGTGTACTTC.

The genes are TRBV18 and TRBJ2-2; 14 bases line up with TRBD2. CDR1 is KGHSH, CDR2 LQKENI, per germline. V shed 6 bases, J shed 4 bases, and the junction held 10 bases outside the gene matches. The CDR3 spans 18 residues. The CDR3 DNA follows: TGTGCCAGCTCCCCAAAAGGGACTAGCGGGAGAATCACCGGGGAGCTGTTTTTT. It is translated as CASSPKGTSGRITGELFF.

The chain is built from TRBV28 and TRBJ2-7; TRBD2 might be the D (5 bases). Germline CDR1 reads MDHEN; CDR2 reads SYDVKM. This CDR3 has 18 amino acids. Trimming removed 2 bases from V and 0 bases from J, with 20 bases in between. This CDR3 reads CASSLGPRDRFRSYEQYF. CDR3 nucleotide sequence: TGTGCCAGCAGTTTAGGACCACGGGATAGATTTCGCTCCTACGAGCAGTACTTC.

V gene TRBV30 combines with J gene TRBJ2-1; no clear D gene. Trimming took off 0 bases at V and 6 bases at J, with 9 bases between the two ends. The length of the CDR3 is 13 residues. The germline V gene has CDR1 GTSNPN and CDR2 SVGIG (reference sequence). The CDR3 sequence is CAWSVTGRNEQFF. DNA for the CDR3: TGTGCCTGGAGTGTAACCGGGCGCAATGAGCAGTTCTTC. Full variable domain (outside the CDR3, taken from reference TRBV30 and TRBJ2-1): SQTIHQWPATLVQPVGSPLSLECTVEGTSNPNLYWYRQAAGRGLQLLFYSVGIGQISSEVPQNLSASRPQDRQFILSSKKLLLSDSGFYLCAWSVTGRNEQFFGPGTRLTVL.

The chain carries TRBV6-5 and TRBJ2-2; no firm D call. Trimming took 1 base from V and 2 from J, leaving 8 bases between them. Germline V gene data show CDR1 as MNHEY and CDR2 as SVGAGI. This CDR3 contains 15 residues. The CDR3 sequence: CASSYWAANTGELFF. CDR3 coding DNA: TGTGCCAGCAGTTACTGGGCCGCAAACACCGGGGAGCTGTTTTTT.

The chain combines TRBV2 with TRBJ2-5, with D perhaps matching TRBD1 (5 bases). The V and J ends lost 6 bases and 5 bases respectively, with 16 bases between them. Germline V gives CDR1 SNHLY, CDR2 FYNNEI. The CDR3 extends over 14 amino acids. DNA of the CDR3: TGTGCCAGCAGCTGGGGCCGTTCCTGGGAGACCCAGTACTTC. Its protein is CASSWGRSWETQYF.

The V call is TRBV7-3, the J call TRBJ2-3, with TRBD1 matching over 7 bases. Looked up from germline, CDR1 is SGHTA and CDR2 is FQGTGA. The CDR3 covers 14 residues. The ends lost 5 bases at V and 6 bases at J; junction bases unmatched: 8. CDR3 sequence reads: CASSERTGEDTQYF. CDR3 sequence (DNA): TGTGCCAGCAGCGAACGCACAGGGGAGGATACGCAGTATTTT.

This clone came up a few times. The chain uses TRBV2 and TRBJ1-1; no reliable D call. Germline assignment: CDR1 SNHLY and CDR2 FYNNEI. The CDR3 covers 16 residues. V lost 6 bases and J lost 0, with 17 bases in between. The CDR3 sequence is CASREAERAMNTEAFF. The CDR3 nucleotides read TGTGCCAGCAGGGAGGCAGAAAGGGCAATGAACACTGAAGCTTTCTTT.

This clone appeared a few times. The chain combines TRBV27 with TRBJ2-5; TRBD1 matches at 9 bases. The CDR3 totals 15 residues. Germline V gene sequence: CDR1 MNHEY, CDR2 SMNVEV (reference sequence). With V trimmed by 6 bases and J by 5 bases, 10 bases remained unmatched. As DNA, the CDR3 is TGTGCCAGCAGGGATCGACAGGGGGGAAGGGAGACCCAGTACTTC. Its protein product is CASRDRQGGRETQYF.

This clone has a single count. The CDR3 spells CASSQRLAATLANTGELFF. CDR3 DNA sequence: TGTGCCAGCAGCCAACGACTCGCCGCGACCCTCGCGAACACCGGGGAGCTGTTTTTT. The chain recombines TRBV4-2 with TRBJ2-2; unclear D gene. Between the trimmed V and J ends, which lost 2 bases and 0 bases, there was a span of 19 bases. The CDR3 length is 19 residues. Germline V gene lookup returns CDR1 LGHNA and CDR2 YNFKEQ.

A few counts support this clone. This chain connects TRBV5-6 to TRBJ2-5, with 11 nucleotides matching TRBD1. V was clipped by 4 bases and J by 2 bases; unmatched bases: 4. Germline CDR1 and CDR2: SGHDT and YYEEEE. CDR3 length: 15 amino acids. The DNA of the CDR3 is TGTGCCAGCAGCCTGGACAGGGGGCGTCAAGAGACCCAGTACTTC. This gives the protein CASSLDRGRQETQYF.

The V call is TRBV2, the J call TRBJ2-7; tentative D call: TRBD1 (7 bases). Trimming removed 3 bases from V and 6 bases from J, with 15 bases in between. The CDR3 length is 14 residues. Germline V CDR1 and CDR2: SNHLY, FYNNEI. CDR3 nucleotides: TGTGCCAGCAGTGAGGACAGGAGGGAGCGCGAGCAGTACTTC. Translation: CASSEDRREREQYF.

This chain uses TRBV5-4 with TRBJ2-5; possibly TRBD2 for D (6 bases). Germline V CDR1 and CDR2: SGHNT, YYREEE (reference sequence). The CDR3 extends over 12 amino acids. The V and J ends lost 5 bases and 5 bases respectively, with 10 bases between them. The CDR3 DNA follows: TGTGCCAGCAGGTGGGAGGCCGAGACCCAGTACTTC. It is translated as CASRWEAETQYF.

The V gene is TRBV29-1, the J gene TRBJ1-5, with 7 bases aligning to TRBD1. Germline loops: CDR1 SQVTM, CDR2 ANQGSEA. This CDR3 contains 13 residues. Trimming removed 5 bases from V and 5 bases from J; junction bases left unmatched: 6. CDR3 DNA: TGCAGCGTTAGTACAGGGGCGGATCAGCCCCAGCATTTT. Protein product: CSVSTGADQPQHF.

The chain joins TRBV4-1 to TRBJ1-4; D is unclear. V gave up 1 base and J gave up 7 bases, with 7 bases separating them. CDR1 is MGHRA and CDR2 is YSYEKL in the germline V gene. The length of the CDR3 is 13 residues. The CDR3 DNA follows: TGCGCCAGCAGCCAAGTCGCCGGTGAAAAACTGTTTTTT. Protein: CASSQVAGEKLFF.

There are a few counts of this clone. The chain has TRBV19 and TRBJ1-5, with a weak D call TRBD1 (5 bases). CDR3 length: 13 residues. The V gene's germline CDR1 is LNHDA and CDR2 SQIVND (reference sequence). V lost 5 bases to trimming and J lost 1 base, with 6 bases between them. This chain's CDR3 is CASSGDSNQPQHF. DNA of the CDR3: TGTGCCAGTAGTGGGGACAGCAATCAGCCCCAGCATTTT.